The T cell receptor beta chain described here comes from a study of CXCR3-negative and CXCR3-positive naive CD8 T cells. 5' RACE that incorporated UMI labels was used to prepare the TRB cDNA libraries. Each CDR3 protein gets one entry in TCRdb, which reprocessed the 5' RACE reads and gives no DNA. The sample has tens of thousands of distinct CDR3 sequences; the top ten hold 1.6%. CDR1 is SGHVS and CDR2 is FQNEAQ in the germline V gene. The CDR3 covers 14 residues. Sequencing was carried out using naive CXCR3- CD8+ T cells from blood. The subset denotes: CD45RO-CCR7+CD27+CD95- naive CD8+ T cells lacking CXCR3 (TNR3-). This sequence joins TRBV7-8 and TRBJ1-1. The receptor comes from a human donor in good health. Some clones in this sample may be carry-over from other donors' samples. This chain's CDR3 is CASSLVVRVTEAFF.